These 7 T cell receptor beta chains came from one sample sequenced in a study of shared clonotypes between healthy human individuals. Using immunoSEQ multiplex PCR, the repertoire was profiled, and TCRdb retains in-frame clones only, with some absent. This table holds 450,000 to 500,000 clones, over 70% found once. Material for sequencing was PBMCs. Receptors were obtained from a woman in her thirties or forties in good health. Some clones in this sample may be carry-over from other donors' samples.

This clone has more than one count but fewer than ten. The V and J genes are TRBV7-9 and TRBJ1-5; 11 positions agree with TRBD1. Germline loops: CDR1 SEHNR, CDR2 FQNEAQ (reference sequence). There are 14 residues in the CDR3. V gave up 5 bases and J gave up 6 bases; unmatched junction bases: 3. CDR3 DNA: TGTGCCAGCAGCCGGACAGGGGGCAGTCAGCCCCAGCATTTT. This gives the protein CASSRTGGSQPQHF.

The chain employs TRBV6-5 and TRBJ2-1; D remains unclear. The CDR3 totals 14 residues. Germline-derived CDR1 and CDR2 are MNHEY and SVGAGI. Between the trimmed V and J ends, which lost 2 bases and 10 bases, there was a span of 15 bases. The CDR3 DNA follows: TGTGCCAGCAGTTACCTGAAGAATACGGCGGAGCAGTTCTTC. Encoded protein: CASSYLKNTAEQFF.

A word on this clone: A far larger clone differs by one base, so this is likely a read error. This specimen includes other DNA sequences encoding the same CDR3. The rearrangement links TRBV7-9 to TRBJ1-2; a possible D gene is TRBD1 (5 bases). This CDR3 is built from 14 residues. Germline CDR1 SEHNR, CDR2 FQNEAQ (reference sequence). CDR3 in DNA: TGTGCAAGCAGCTTAGCCGGGACCGCATATGGCTACACCTTC. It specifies CASSLAGTAYGYTF.

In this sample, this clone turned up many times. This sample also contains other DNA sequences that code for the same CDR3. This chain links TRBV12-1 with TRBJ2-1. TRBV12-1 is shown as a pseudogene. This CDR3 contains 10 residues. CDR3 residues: CASTSPEQFF. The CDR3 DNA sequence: TGTGCCAGCACCTCACCTGAGCAGTTCTTC.

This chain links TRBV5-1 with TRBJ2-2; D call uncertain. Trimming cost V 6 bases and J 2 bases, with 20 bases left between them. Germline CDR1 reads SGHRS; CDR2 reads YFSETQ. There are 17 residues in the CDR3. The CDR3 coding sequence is TGCGCCAGCAACAAACTGGGCCCCCACGTAAACACCGGGGAGCTGTTTTTT. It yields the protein CASNKLGPHVNTGELFF. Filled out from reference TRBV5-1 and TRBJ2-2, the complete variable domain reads KAGVTQTPRYLIKTRGQQVTLSCSPISGHRSVSWYQQTPGQGLQFLFEYFSETQRNKGNFPGRFSGRQFSNSRSEMNVSTLELGDSALYLCASNKLGPHVNTGELFFGEGSRLTVL.

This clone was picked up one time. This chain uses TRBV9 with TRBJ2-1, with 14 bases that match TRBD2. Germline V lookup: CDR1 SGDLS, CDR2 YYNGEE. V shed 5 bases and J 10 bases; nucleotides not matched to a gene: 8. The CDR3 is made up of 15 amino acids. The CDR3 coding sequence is TGTGCCAGCAGTACCGGGACTAGCGGGAGCTGGGAGCAGTTCTTC. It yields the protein CASSTGTSGSWEQFF.

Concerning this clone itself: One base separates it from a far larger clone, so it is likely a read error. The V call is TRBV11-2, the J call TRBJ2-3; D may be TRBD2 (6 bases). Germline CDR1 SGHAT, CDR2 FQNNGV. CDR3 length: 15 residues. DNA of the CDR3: TGTGCCAGCAGCTTAGAAGGGACTCACACAGGTACGCAGTATTTT. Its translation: CASSLEGTHTGTQYF.